Reported below is one T cell receptor (beta chain). Mismatch with germline at one junction end may stem from a read error. This sample was included in a study of blood T cell repertoires in COVID-19. About the research overall: Spain, Italy and the United States supplied samples that represented acute and convalescent COVID-19.

The CDR3 contains 12 residues. Germline CDR1 SSHAT, CDR2 FNYEAQ (reference sequence). Two negative PCRs, clearance, or symptom resolution characterized the recovered Cohort 3 donors. Using immunoSEQ multiplex PCR, the repertoire was profiled, and TCRdb retains in-frame clones only, with some absent. Of more than 300,000 clones detected, 88% appear once; the ten largest clones hold approximately 1.2%. The J gene is TRBJ2-5, the V gene TRBV7-7; the D gene is possibly TRBD1 (5 bases). The receptor was isolated from a woman between 18 and 29 years old who had recovered from COVID-19. Sequencing was carried out using PBMCs or T cells enriched from blood (not recorded which). The CDR3 nucleotides read TGTGCTAGCAGCCGAGATTTGGGGCCCCAGTACTTC. Residues: CASSRDLGPQYF.